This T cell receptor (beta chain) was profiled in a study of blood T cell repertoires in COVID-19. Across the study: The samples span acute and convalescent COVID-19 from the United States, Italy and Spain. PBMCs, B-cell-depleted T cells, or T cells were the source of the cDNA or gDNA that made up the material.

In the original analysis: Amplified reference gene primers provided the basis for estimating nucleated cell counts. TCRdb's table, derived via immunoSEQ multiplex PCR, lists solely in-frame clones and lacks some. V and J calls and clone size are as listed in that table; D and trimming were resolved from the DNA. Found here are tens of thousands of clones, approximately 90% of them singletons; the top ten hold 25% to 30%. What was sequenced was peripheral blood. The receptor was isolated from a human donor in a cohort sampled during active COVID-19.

The CDR3 DNA follows: TGTGCCAGCAGTGAAAGGGACACCGGGGTCTATGGCTACACCTTC. Its translation is CASSERDTGVYGYTF. The V and J genes are TRBV2 and TRBJ1-2; D perhaps matches TRBD1 (6 bases). V was trimmed by 2 bases and J by 4 bases, leaving 14 bases between them. CDR1 is SNHLY, CDR2 FYNNEI, per germline. The CDR3 loop spans 15 amino acids.